This note documents a single T cell receptor beta chain sequence. Its antigen is unidentified. The sample belongs to a study of cytomegalovirus exposure and HLA in healthy donors. Overall study findings and caveats: As a later analysis showed, several of the most significant clusters appeared to be linked to common viral pathogens.

Healthy donors of bone marrow made up the group. The PCR employed 60 Vbeta primers together with 13 Jbeta primers. Sequencing used immunoSEQ multiplex PCR; TCRdb keeps in-frame clones, though not all of them. This sample's clone table lists approximately 110,000 clones. This receptor was obtained from a man aged 35 to 55 in good health and CMV-seropositive. The sequenced material came from PBMCs.

CDR3 residues: CASSLRLSGYEQYF. DNA for the CDR3: TGTGCCAGCAGTTTAAGGCTATCGGGCTACGAGCAGTACTTC. V usage is TRBV28 and J usage is TRBJ2-7, with no clear D. Germline values: CDR1 MDHEN, CDR2 SYDVKM. There are 14 residues in the CDR3. V was clipped by 2 bases and J by 3 bases, with 11 bases between them. Full variable domain (rest looked up from reference TRBV28 and TRBJ2-7): DVKVTQSSRYLVKRTGEKVFLECVQDMDHENMFWYRQDPGLGLRLIYFSYDVKMKEKGDIPEGYSVSREKKERFSLILESASTNQTSMYLCASSLRLSGYEQYFGPGTRLTVT.